The sequence of this T cell receptor beta chain was determined in a study of response to subunit inactivated influenza vaccine. Regarding the study as a whole: The authors suggested that few new T cells are recruited per seasonal influenza vaccination.

V was pared by 1 base and J by 5 bases, with 9 bases between. The germline CDR1 and CDR2 sequences are DFQATT and SNEGSKA (reference sequence). The CDR3 contains 13 residues. From the RT-PCR reads, TCRdb called clonotypes with MiXCR, one entry per CDR3 protein. Of hundreds of thousands of distinct CDR3 sequences in the sample, more than 9% were seen once. This clonotype has just a few counts. Its antigen is currently unknown. The specimen comprised non-naive T cells sorted from PBMCs, sampled 14 days before vaccination. This sequence was found in a man over 45 who received an inactivated influenza vaccine. The rearrangement links TRBV20-1 to TRBJ1-5; D might be TRBD1 (5 bases). CDR3 bases: TGCAGTGCTAGAGTAACAGGTTATCAGCCCCAGCATTTT. Translated: CSARVTGYQPQHF.